The 22 T cell receptor beta chains below come from one sample, sequenced in a study of blood T cell repertoires in COVID-19. Data came from immunoSEQ multiplex PCR; TCRdb stores just in-frame clones and leaves some out. The sample contains approximately 90,000 clones, about four fifths of which appear only once. Material: peripheral blood. The receptors originated from a man aged 70 or older with COVID-19, enrolled during active disease.

The V and J genes are TRBV7-9 and TRBJ2-5; D gene uncertain. The V end lost 0 bases, the J end lost 2 bases, and 7 bases lay between the germline ends. This CDR3 contains 14 residues. The germline V gene has CDR1 SEHNR and CDR2 FQNEAQ (reference sequence). The CDR3 reads CASSLASRQETQYF. The CDR3 coding sequence is TGTGCCAGCAGCTTAGCTTCCAGGCAAGAGACCCAGTACTTC.

The chain couples TRBV27 to TRBJ2-3; a weak D match, TRBD2 (6 bases). The CDR3 is made up of 17 amino acids. Trimming shortened V by 0 bases and J by 0 bases, and 13 bases separated the two germline ends. Looked up from germline, CDR1 is MNHEY and CDR2 is SMNVEV (reference sequence). This CDR3 reads CASSLSDYQVSTDTQYF. The CDR3 nucleotides are TGTGCCAGCAGTTTATCGGACTATCAAGTTAGCACAGATACGCAGTATTTT.

This chain uses TRBV5-4 with TRBJ2-2; TRBD2 agrees at 9 bases. Trimming cost V 4 bases and J 1 base; bases outside gene matches: 14. The CDR3 has 19 amino acids. Germline V gene lookup returns CDR1 SGHNT and CDR2 YYREEE (reference sequence). The CDR3 region has the DNA TGTGCCAGCAGCCCGGACGGTCTGGCTAGCGGGAAGAACACCGGGGAGCTGTTTTTT. Its protein product is CASSPDGLASGKNTGELFF. The variable domain in full, completed from reference TRBV5-4 and TRBJ2-2, reads ETGVTQSPTHLIKTRGQQVTLRCSSQSGHNTVSWYQQALGQGPQFIFQYYREEENGRGNFPPRFSGLQFPNYSSELNVNALELDDSALYLCASSPDGLASGKNTGELFFGEGSRLTVL.

This clone was observed a few times. V gene TRBV11-1 combines with J gene TRBJ1-1; D gene ambiguous. The CDR3 is 13 amino acids. The V gene lost 5 bases and the J gene lost 1 base, with 8 bases spanning the gap. CDR1 is SGHAT, CDR2 FQDESV, per germline (reference sequence). The CDR3: CASSELWNTEAFF. CDR3 nucleotides: TGTGCCAGCAGCGAGCTATGGAACACTGAAGCTTTCTTT.

In this sample, this clone turned up once. The CDR3 protein is CATSRDKAGTDTQYF. CDR3 in DNA: TGTGCCACCAGCAGAGATAAGGCGGGCACAGATACGCAGTATTTT. The rearrangement links TRBV15 to TRBJ2-3; D is undetermined. V lost 0 bases and J 1 base, leaving 8 bases between the germline ends. CDR1 LNHNV and CDR2 YYDKDF come from the germline V gene (reference sequence). The CDR3 has 15 amino acids.

The chain employs TRBV11-3 and TRBJ2-3, with 8 bases fitting TRBD2. Germline CDR1 SGHNT, CDR2 YENEEA. With 4 bases clipped from V and 1 base from J, the junction kept 4 bases outside the gene matches. The CDR3 covers 15 residues. Here the CDR3 reads CASSSGTSRTDTQYF. The CDR3 bases are TGTGCCAGCAGCTCCGGGACTAGTCGCACAGATACGCAGTATTTT.

The chain couples TRBV3-1 (or the pseudogene TRBV3-2) to TRBJ1-4, with 7 bases aligning to TRBD1. After removal of 4 bases from V and 7 bases from J, the junction contained 12 bases not matched to a gene. Looked up from germline, CDR1 is LGHDT and CDR2 is YNNKEL (reference sequence). CDR3 length: 16 amino acids. CDR3 in DNA: TGTGCCAGCAGCCCTGCTACAGGGGATAGTGGTGAAAAACTGTTTTTT. Translation: CASSPATGDSGEKLFF.

The chain employs TRBV28 and TRBJ1-3; D is uncertain. The germline V gene encodes CDR1 MDHEN and CDR2 SYDVKM. The V end lost 2 bases, the J end lost 5 bases, and 10 bases lay between the germline ends. This CDR3 contains 14 residues. Written as DNA, the CDR3 is TGTGCCAGCAGTTTAATAGCCAGAAGAAACACCATATATTTT. Translating gives CASSLIARRNTIYF.

The gene calls are TRBV10-3 and TRBJ1-6; D is uncertain. There are 16 residues in the CDR3. Germline CDR1 ENHRY, CDR2 SYGVKD. V dropped 3 bases and J dropped 7 bases, with 16 bases sitting between them. The CDR3 DNA follows: TGTGCCATCAGTGACACCAGGACTGACGGAAATTCACCCCTCCACTTT. Residues: CAISDTRTDGNSPLHF.

The rearrangement links TRBV4-1 to TRBJ1-6; D possibly corresponds to TRBD1 (5 bases). Trimming pared 0 bases from V and 3 bases from J, leaving 12 bases between. The germline CDR1 and CDR2 sequences are MGHRA and YSYEKL. The CDR3 covers 17 residues. CDR3 region: CASSQDQGSHYNSPLHF. DNA of the CDR3: TGCGCCAGCAGCCAAGATCAGGGCAGTCACTATAATTCACCCCTCCACTTT.

V gene TRBV7-2 combines with J gene TRBJ2-7; 10 bases fit TRBD2. The V segment lost 2 bases and the J segment 5 bases; nucleotides outside the gene matches: 12. There are 17 residues in the CDR3. Per germline, CDR1 SGHTA and CDR2 FQGNSA. The CDR3 DNA sequence: TGTGCCAGCAGCTTATTCCTCGGGGCTAGCGGGAGCAACGAGCAGTACTTC. This translates into CASSLFLGASGSNEQYF.

The chain uses TRBV28 and TRBJ1-2, with a tentative D call TRBD1 (5 bases). This CDR3 has 13 residues. CDR1 is MDHEN and CDR2 is SYDVKM in the germline V gene. V lost 5 bases and J lost 5, with 12 bases in between. The CDR3, as DNA: TGTGCCAGCAGTCCTCCGACAGTATATGGCTACACCTTC. It specifies CASSPPTVYGYTF.

The CDR3 protein is CASSLRGSEQYF. The CDR3 DNA reads as TGTGCCAGCAGCTTAAGGGGGTCCGAGCAGTACTTC. The chain employs TRBV5-5 and TRBJ2-7, with a possible D match to TRBD1 (6 bases). The CDR3 extends over 12 amino acids. V dropped 2 bases and J dropped 6 bases, with 9 bases sitting between them. Germline V gene lookup returns CDR1 SGHKS and CDR2 YYEKEE (reference sequence). The variable domain in full, with the rest retrieved from reference TRBV5-5 and TRBJ2-7, is DAGVTQSPTHLIKTRGQQVTLRCSPISGHKSVSWYQQVLGQGPQFIFQYYEKEERGRGNFPDRFSARQFPNYSSELNVNALLLGDSALYLCASSLRGSEQYFGPGTRLTVT.

With regard to this clone: Other nucleotide sequences from this sample produce the same CDR3. Here the CDR3 DNA reads TGTGCCAGTAGTATAGGAAGGAGCTCCTACAATGAGCAGTTCTTC. This codes for CASSIGRSSYNEQFF. V is TRBV19 and J is TRBJ2-1; D gene uncertain. This CDR3 comprises 15 residues. Germline-derived CDR1 and CDR2 are LNHDA and SQIVND (reference sequence). The V end was cut by 1 base, the J end by 0 bases, with 7 bases between.

Comments on this clone: Compared with germline, one end of the junction differs, possibly owing to a read error. The chain recombines TRBV3-1 (or the pseudogene TRBV3-2) with TRBJ2-5, with 15 bases matching TRBD2. CDR3 size: 16 residues. Germline V CDR1 and CDR2: LGHDT, YNNKEL (reference sequence). This CDR3 reads CASSQPRGLAGGGCNF. The DNA of the CDR3 is TGTGCCAGCAGCCAACCCCGGGGACTAGCGGGGGGCGGGTGTAACTTC.

The chain combines TRBV19 with TRBJ1-2; D is possibly TRBD1 (5 bases). The ends were cut back, 4 bases at V and 6 bases at J, with 24 bases in the middle. This CDR3 has 17 residues. Per the germline V gene, CDR1 is LNHDA and CDR2 is SQIVND (reference sequence). CDR3 in DNA: TGTGCCAGTAGTACGCTTGACCCGGGACTCCGGGACCATGGCTACACCTTC. This encodes CASSTLDPGLRDHGYTF.

The rearrangement links TRBV2 to TRBJ2-1; 7 nucleotides align to TRBD2. Germline CDR1 SNHLY, CDR2 FYNNEI. CDR3 length: 14 residues. The ends lost 2 bases at V and 12 bases at J; junction bases unmatched: 10. CDR3 region: CASSEYVTSIRQFF. In DNA, the CDR3 is TGTGCCAGCAGTGAATACGTGACTAGCATACGGCAGTTCTTC.

The chain has TRBV5-6 and TRBJ1-1; a possible D gene is TRBD1 (6 bases). The V gene's germline CDR1 is SGHDT and CDR2 YYEEEE. Trimming removed 6 bases from V and 3 bases from J, with 12 bases in between. The CDR3 is made up of 13 amino acids. DNA of the CDR3: TGTGCCAGCATTCTAGGGGGGGACACTGAAGCTTTCTTT. It specifies CASILGGDTEAFF.

The V gene is TRBV6-5, the J gene TRBJ2-2; D unclear. The CDR3 sequence is 14 residues long. Germline CDR1 is MNHEY and CDR2 is SVGAGI. The V end lost 5 bases, the J end lost 2 bases, and 9 bases lay between the germline ends. The CDR3 is CASSRQVNTGELFF. DNA for the CDR3: TGTGCCAGCAGTCGCCAGGTTAACACCGGGGAGCTGTTTTTT.

Here the CDR3 DNA reads TGTGCCACCAGCAGTTTACAACAGGGAATTGGGGAGCAGTACTTC. As protein: CATSSLQQGIGEQYF. The V gene is TRBV15, the J gene TRBJ2-7; tentative D call: TRBD1 (6 bases). CDR1 is LNHNV, CDR2 YYDKDF, per germline (reference sequence). The CDR3 length is 15 residues. Deletions cut 3 bases from V and 7 bases from J, with 19 bases between.

The chain links TRBV28 to TRBJ2-1; 8 bases are shared with TRBD2. This CDR3 is built from 15 residues. Losses at the gene ends were 6 bases for V and 6 bases for J; bases not matched to a gene: 10. Germline-derived CDR1 and CDR2 are MDHEN and SYDVKM. In nucleotides, the CDR3 is TGTGCCAGCAGCCCCCGACTTAGCGGGATCAATGAGCAGTTCTTC. As protein: CASSPRLSGINEQFF.

The chain joins TRBV23-1 to TRBJ2-4; TRBD1 might be the D (6 bases). Being an ORF, TRBV23-1 has a function that is uncertain. The CDR3 runs 15 residues. V was pared by 2 bases and J by 3 bases, with 11 bases between. The CDR3 nucleotides are TGCGCCAGCAGTCAAAAGAGACAGGACAAAAACATTCAGTACTTC. Translation: CASSQKRQDKNIQYF.